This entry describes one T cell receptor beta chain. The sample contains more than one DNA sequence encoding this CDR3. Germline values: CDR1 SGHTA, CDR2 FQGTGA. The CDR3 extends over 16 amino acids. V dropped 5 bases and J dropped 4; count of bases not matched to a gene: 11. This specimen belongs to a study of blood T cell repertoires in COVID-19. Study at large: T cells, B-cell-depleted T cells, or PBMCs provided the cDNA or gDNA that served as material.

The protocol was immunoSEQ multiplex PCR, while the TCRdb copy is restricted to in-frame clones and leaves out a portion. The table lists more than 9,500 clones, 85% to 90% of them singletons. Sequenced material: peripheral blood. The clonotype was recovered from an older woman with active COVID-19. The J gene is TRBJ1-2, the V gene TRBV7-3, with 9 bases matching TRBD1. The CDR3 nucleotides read TGTGCCAGCAGCCCAGGGACAGGGAACCCAAGCTATGGCTACACCTTC. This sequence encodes CASSPGTGNPSYGYTF.